This T cell receptor beta chain came from a study of blood T cell repertoires in COVID-19. Patients at the Seattle site were enrolled during active infection and followed longitudinally. Data came from immunoSEQ multiplex PCR; TCRdb stores just in-frame clones and leaves some out. The sample lists some 150,000 clones, 70% to 80% occurring once. There are 14 residues in the CDR3. The germline gives CDR1 LNHDA, CDR2 SQIVND (reference sequence). Deletions cut 6 bases from V and 3 bases from J, with 14 bases between. This clone was seen more than once but under ten times. This chain joins TRBV19 and TRBJ1-1; D perhaps matches TRBD1 (6 bases). The source material was peripheral blood. This TCR was sampled from a woman between 70 and 85 years old with COVID-19, enrolled during active disease. CDR3 in amino acids: CASRDRPGYTEAFF. The CDR3 DNA reads TGTGCCAGTAGGGACAGACCGGGGTACACTGAAGCTTTCTTT.